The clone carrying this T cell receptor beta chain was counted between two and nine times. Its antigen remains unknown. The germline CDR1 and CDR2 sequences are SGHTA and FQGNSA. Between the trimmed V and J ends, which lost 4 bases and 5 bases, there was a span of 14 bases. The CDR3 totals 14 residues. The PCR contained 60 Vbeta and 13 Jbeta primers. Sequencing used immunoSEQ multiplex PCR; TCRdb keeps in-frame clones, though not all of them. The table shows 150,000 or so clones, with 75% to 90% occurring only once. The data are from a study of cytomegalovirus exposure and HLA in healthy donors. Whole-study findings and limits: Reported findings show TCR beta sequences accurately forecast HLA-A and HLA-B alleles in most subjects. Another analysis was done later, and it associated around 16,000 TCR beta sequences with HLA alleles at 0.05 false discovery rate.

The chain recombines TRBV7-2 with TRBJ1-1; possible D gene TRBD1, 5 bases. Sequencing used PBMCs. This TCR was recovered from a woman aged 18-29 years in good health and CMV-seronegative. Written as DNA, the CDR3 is TGTGCCAGCAGCTCCCTAAGGGGTAGGACTGAAGCTTTCTTT. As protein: CASSSLRGRTEAFF.